The subject of this entry is one T cell receptor (beta chain). This receptor's antigen is unknown. Per-base quality was not reported, and no clone a single base away is much larger than it. CDR1 and CDR2 are read off the germline V gene (reference sequence) as SEHNR and FQNEAQ. The CDR3 holds 13 amino acids from the cysteine to the phenylalanine. Only the CDR3 portion is preserved as DNA: 39 bases, with reading frame beginning at the first base. Trimming at the junction amounts to 3 bases on V and 4 bases on J, and the germline ends lie 7 bases apart. Library method: the immunoSEQ multiplex PCR assay. To provide template for TCR sequencing, every sample had RNA extracted and reverse transcribed into cDNA. SuperScript III was used to make first-strand cDNA, primed with a 2:1 mix of oligo-dT and random hexamers. A synthetic immune receptor repertoire was used to assess amplification bias, and residual bias was removed computationally. For the original study's pipeline: Raw reads were preprocessed for error removal, and CDR3 was defined according to IMGT conventions as running from the conserved cysteine to phenylalanine. To get clonality, Shannon entropy was normalized by log2 of the number of productive unique TCRs and the result was subtracted from 1. Scalp TCRbeta sequences were cross-referenced with sorted blood CD4 and CD8 repertoires so that the CD4 or CD8 identity of scalp clones could be inferred. TCRdb limited this immuneACCESS table to in-frame rearrangements with V and J called. A share of clones is missing; checked studies link under half to unresolved V genes, and the rest is unexplained. V and J calls and clone size are given by that table; D and trimming were obtained from the DNA. The sample profile shows about 20,000 clones; roughly 60% of them were found once. Roughly 4.8% of the sample is held by the ten biggest clonotypes.

In five patients from the biomarker study, CD4+ cells were sorted further to obtain CD25+CD127- cells. Lesional scalp punch biopsies and peripheral blood were obtained from alopecia areata patients. PBMCs were isolated by density centrifugation and stained for CD3, CD4 and CD8, and CD4+ and CD8+ T cells were sorted on a FACSAria. Untreated alopecia areata patients were recruited as part of a multicenter biomarker study. This specimen comes from a study of CD8+ T cells in alopecia areata (dated by TCRdb to 2017 to 2018). In terms of the full investigation: The study used high-throughput TCRbeta sequencing to examine T cell clonal expansion in alopecia areata, in both the C3H/HeJ mouse model and human patients. Scalp clonality was compared across normal scalp (n=4), patchy alopecia areata scalp (n=8), and alopecia totalis/universalis scalp (n=8). immunoSEQ multiplex PCR using 35 Vbeta forward primers and 13 Jbeta reverse primers was used to amplify TCRbeta CDR3 regions. RNA came from the PAXgene miRNA kit for fixed scalp, the miRNeasy kit for PBMCs, and the RNeasy kit for mouse skin. Human TCRbeta sequencing covered scalp tissue and sorted CD4+ and CD8+ peripheral blood T cells from patchy and totalis/universalis alopecia areata patients and healthy controls. General study outcomes and caveats: Higher clonality and more expanded CD8+ clones were observed in lesional scalp than in normal scalp, particularly in alopecia totalis/universalis, a finding suggestive of antigenic drive. Scalp TCR repertoire analysis is complicated because resident alphabeta T cells in normal human skin are also sequenced, whereas mouse skin is dominated by gammadelta T cells. TCR sequences shared between patients were less clear than in mice, possibly partly because of HLA diversity in the patient population.

The sequence was obtained from a human donor with alopecia areata. Rearrangement joined TRBV7-9 to TRBJ2-1, with no D gene named confidently. The sequenced sample was CD4+ Tregs sorted from blood. The nucleotide sequence is given as TGTGCCAGCAGCTTTGCCGAATACAATGAGCAGTTCTTC. Its protein reads: CASSFAEYNEQFF. This CDR3, with the reference TRBV7-9 and TRBJ2-1 proteins standing in past its ends, gives the full variable domain DTGVSQNPRHKITKRGQNVTFRCDPISEHNRLYWYRQTLGQGPEFLTYFQNEAQLEKSRLLSDRFSAERPKGSFSTLEIQRTEQGDSAMYLCASSFAEYNEQFFGPGTRLTVL.